The clone carrying this T cell receptor (beta chain) has more than one count but fewer than ten. Its target is unknown. This sample was included in a study of T-cell memory formation after mild COVID-19. V shed 6 bases, J shed 4 bases, and the junction held 5 bases outside the gene matches. The CDR3 runs 14 residues. The germline V gene has CDR1 SEHNR and CDR2 FQNEAQ (reference sequence). MiXCR, run by TCRdb on the 5' RACE reads, gives a single entry per CDR3 protein. The table includes around 310,000 distinct CDR3 sequences, 20% to 25% detected once. Findings of the study overall: Several responding clones turned up in pre-infection memory, indicating that cross-reactive memory may have taken part.

The V call is TRBV7-9, the J call TRBJ2-2; TRBD2 matches at 7 bases. This sequence originates from a man younger than 35 who had mild COVID-19 (a few samples of this study predate the infection). Cell type and time point are not known. The sample consisted of PBMCs or a T cell subset sorted from them (not recorded which). CDR3 protein: CASSPGTTTGELFF. In nucleotides, the CDR3 is TGTGCCAGCAGTCCCGGGACTACCACCGGGGAGCTGTTTTTT.